A selection of T cell receptor beta chains follows, all from one sample in a study of response to subunit inactivated influenza vaccine. Each CDR3 protein is one row after TCRdb ran MiXCR on the RT-PCR reads. The sample holds 590,000 or so distinct CDR3 sequences, 12% to 15% seen once. This material consisted of PBMCs from blood, taken around 14 days before vaccination. The receptors stem from a man in his forties or fifties who received an inactivated influenza vaccine. Both conserved end residues are part of each CDR3. D genes are given only for firm matches. Size values are once, few and many counts, or a class for expanded clones, and some rows have none.

-	TRBV12-3/TRBV12-4	TRBJ1-2	-	CASSLGSGDRYTF	TGTGCCAGCAGTTTGGGGTCAGGGGATCGGTACACCTTC
many	TRBV6-5	TRBJ2-2	TRBD2	CASSYLGGDTGELFF	TGTGCCAGCAGTTACCTGGGAGGGGACACCGGGGAGCTGTTTTTT
few	TRBV18	TRBJ2-4	TRBD2	CASSPPNSGYKNIQYF	TGTGCCAGCTCACCACCGAATAGCGGGTACAAAAACATTCAGTACTTC
few	TRBV3-1	TRBJ1-1	-	CASSPGALTEAFF	TGTGCCAGCAGCCCGGGGGCTCTGACTGAAGCTTTCTTT
many	TRBV7-2	TRBJ1-1	-	CASSFTSFPEAFF	TGTGCCAGCAGCTTTACCAGTTTCCCTGAAGCTTTCTTT
-	TRBV4-3	TRBJ2-1	TRBD1	CASSLQGREDEQFF	TGCGCCAGCAGCTTACAGGGGCGAGAGGATGAGCAGTTCTTC
-	TRBV7-2	TRBJ2-2	-	CASSPPSGRELFF	TGTGCCAGCAGCCCGCCCAGCGGCCGGGAGCTGTTTTTT
-	TRBV14	TRBJ2-7	-	CASSQNLVDEQYF	TGTGCCAGCAGCCAAAACCTAGTCGACGAGCAGTACTTC
-	TRBV4-2	TRBJ1-4	-	CASSEEGTNEKLFF	TGTGCCAGCAGCGAAGAAGGAACTAATGAAAAACTGTTTTTT
-	TRBV12-3/TRBV12-4	TRBJ2-1	TRBD2	CASGSGLHNEQFF	TGTGCCAGCGGTTCGGGACTACACAATGAGCAGTTCTTC
many	TRBV4-1	TRBJ1-6	-	CASSQDIARYSYNSPLHF	TGCGCCAGCAGCCAAGATATTGCGAGATACTCCTATAATTCACCCCTCCACTTT
-	TRBV28	TRBJ2-7	-	CASGFSLEQYF	TGTGCCAGCGGATTTTCGCTCGAGCAGTACTTC
few	TRBV20-1	TRBJ1-1	TRBD1	CSAEGNDRGQWTEAFF	TGCAGTGCTGAGGGAAACGACAGGGGGCAGTGGACTGAAGCTTTCTTT
few	TRBV20-1	TRBJ2-7	TRBD1	CSGTQGDAEQYF	TGCAGTGGAACCCAGGGGGACGCAGAGCAGTACTTC
few	TRBV10-3	TRBJ2-7	-	CAITPGLSYEQYF	TGTGCCATCACCCCGGGGTTGAGTTACGAGCAGTACTTC
few	TRBV5-1	TRBJ2-1	-	CASSPHWGSSYNEQFF	TGCGCCAGCAGCCCCCACTGGGGAAGCTCCTACAATGAGCAGTTCTTC
-	TRBV12-3/TRBV12-4	TRBJ2-2	TRBD1	CASSLAPGGTGELFF	TGTGCCAGCAGTTTAGCACCAGGGGGCACCGGGGAGCTGTTTTTT
few	TRBV12-3/TRBV12-4	TRBJ2-2	-	CASSLKSYTGELFF	TGTGCCAGCAGTTTAAAGAGCTACACCGGGGAGCTGTTTTTT
-	TRBV7-8	TRBJ1-1	-	CASSLVSVTRNTEAFF	TGTGCCAGCAGCTTAGTCTCAGTGACACGGAACACTGAAGCTTTCTTT
-	TRBV10-2	TRBJ1-4	-	CASSEYGVGEKLFF	TGCGCCAGCAGTGAATATGGGGTGGGCGAAAAACTGTTTTTT
-	TRBV20-1	TRBJ2-1	-	CSARVILAGSYNEQFF	TGCAGTGCTAGAGTAATTCTGGCAGGGTCCTACAATGAGCAGTTCTTC
few	TRBV20-1	TRBJ1-5	-	CSARGGSDFPQHF	TGCAGTGCTAGGGGCGGATCGGATTTTCCCCAGCATTTT
few	TRBV7-6	TRBJ2-2	-	CASSLATLGNTGELFF	TGTGCCAGCAGCTTAGCGACGCTAGGGAACACCGGGGAGCTGTTTTTT
few	TRBV10-3	TRBJ2-7	TRBD1	CAAGGQVDEQYF	TGTGCCGCAGGGGGACAGGTCGACGAGCAGTACTTC
few	TRBV14	TRBJ2-2	-	CASSQETRTGELFF	TGTGCCAGCAGCCAAGAGACTCGCACCGGGGAGCTGTTTTTT
-	TRBV19	TRBJ2-1	-	CASSIGPLPGEQFF	TGTGCCAGTAGTATCGGCCCCCTACCGGGTGAGCAGTTCTTC
few	TRBV24-1	TRBJ2-2	-	CATSDPRSTGELFF	TGTGCCACCAGTGATCCTCGGTCCACCGGGGAGCTGTTTTTT
-	TRBV10-3	TRBJ1-4	-	CAISDGGATNEKLFF	TGTGCCATCAGTGATGGCGGTGCAACTAATGAAAAACTGTTTTTT
-	TRBV12-3/TRBV12-4	TRBJ2-5	-	CASSFREGETQYF	TGTGCCAGCAGTTTCCGGGAAGGGGAGACCCAGTACTTC
many	TRBV6-6	TRBJ2-5	-	CASSRAAAETQYF	TGTGCCAGCAGTCGGGCCGCGGCGGAGACCCAGTACTTC
many	TRBV21-1	TRBJ2-7	-	CASSNSGQDRFPYEQYF	TGTGCCAGCAGCAACTCAGGACAGGACCGATTTCCCTACGAGCAGTACTTC
-	TRBV13	TRBJ1-1	TRBD1	CASSSGTGGKLAFF	TGTGCCAGCAGCTCCGGGACAGGGGGCAAGCTAGCTTTCTTT
few	TRBV7-9	TRBJ2-7	TRBD1	CASSPSGQGVEEQYF	TGTGCCAGCAGCCCCTCGGGACAGGGGGTCGAAGAGCAGTACTTC
-	TRBV20-1	TRBJ2-5	TRBD2	CSARLAHQETQYF	TGCAGTGCTCGACTAGCGCACCAAGAGACCCAGTACTTC
-	TRBV5-1	TRBJ1-6	-	CASSWDDSSYNSPLHF	TGCGCCAGCAGCTGGGATGACTCCTCCTATAATTCACCCCTCCACTTT
few	TRBV6-5	TRBJ2-2	TRBD2	CASSSGGPNTGELFF	TGTGCCAGCAGTTCGGGGGGGCCAAACACCGGGGAGCTGTTTTTT
few	TRBV19	TRBJ2-1	-	CASSINLRAGRYNEQFF	TGTGCCAGTAGTATTAACCTTCGGGCGGGAAGGTACAATGAGCAGTTCTTC